This T cell receptor (beta chain) came from a study of T cell responses to AZD1222 COVID-19 vaccine. Clones were read by immunoSEQ multiplex PCR, and TCRdb kept only the in-frame ones, dropping some. The sample includes 130,000 to 150,000 clones, 90% to 95% of them seen just once. This CDR3 is built from 14 residues. Trimming stripped 5 bases from V and 1 base from J, with 10 bases between. Per germline, CDR1 SNHLY and CDR2 FYNNEI. This chain uses TRBV2 with TRBJ2-3, with D possibly matching TRBD2 (6 bases). Specimen: peripheral blood, collected on day 0 of AZD1222 vaccination. The sequence was collected from an adult in good health. The CDR3 region has the DNA TGTGCCAGCAGTTATTCTAGCGGCACAGATACGCAGTATTTT. It translates to CASSYSSGTDTQYF.